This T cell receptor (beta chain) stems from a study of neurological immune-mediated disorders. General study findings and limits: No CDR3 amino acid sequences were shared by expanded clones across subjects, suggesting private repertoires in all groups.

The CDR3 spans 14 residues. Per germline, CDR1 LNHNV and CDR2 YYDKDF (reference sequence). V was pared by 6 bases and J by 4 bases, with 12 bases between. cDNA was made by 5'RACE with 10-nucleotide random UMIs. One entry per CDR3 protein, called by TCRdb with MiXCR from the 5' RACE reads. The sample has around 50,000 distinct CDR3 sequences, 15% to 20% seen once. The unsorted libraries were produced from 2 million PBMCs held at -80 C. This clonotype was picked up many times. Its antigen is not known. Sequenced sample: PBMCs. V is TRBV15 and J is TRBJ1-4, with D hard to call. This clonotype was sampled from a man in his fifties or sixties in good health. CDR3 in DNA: TGTGCCACCAGTTTGGCTACCCTTAATGAAAAACTGTTTTTT. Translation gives CATSLATLNEKLFF.